Each of the 12 T cell receptor beta chains below was sequenced from the same sample in a study of shared clonotypes between healthy human individuals. Generated by immunoSEQ multiplex PCR, the TCRdb table keeps only in-frame clones and is missing some. The sample lists 850,000 to 1,100,000 clones, 70% to 80% seen once, with 0.89% in the top ten. The source material was memory CD4+ T cells from PBMCs. Subset of the sample: CD45RA-negative fraction. These receptors were collected from a man aged 18-30 years in good health. Some clones in this sample may be carry-over from other donors' samples.

The chain recombines TRBV9 with TRBJ1-2; possible D gene TRBD1, 6 bases. The CDR3 covers 14 residues. V was trimmed by 2 bases and J by 5 bases, leaving 13 bases between them. Germline loops: CDR1 SGDLS, CDR2 YYNGEE. CDR3 in DNA: TGTGCCAGCAGCGTGGGGGGCGATTGGTATGGCTACACCTTC. As protein: CASSVGGDWYGYTF. The entire variable domain, with the rest obtained from reference TRBV9 and TRBJ1-2, is as follows: DSGVTQTPKHLITATGQRVTLRCSPRSGDLSVYWYQQSLDQGLQFLIQYYNGEERAKGNILERFSAQQFPDLHSELNLSSLELGDSALYFCASSVGGDWYGYTFGSGTRLTVV.

Of note for this clone: Other DNA variants within this sample encode the same CDR3. This rearrangement joins TRBV5-1 to TRBJ2-5, with TRBD1 identical over 11 bases. CDR3 length: 15 amino acids. J lost 2 bases, V lost 4 bases, and 4 bases had no gene match. Germline V gene sequence: CDR1 SGHRS, CDR2 YFSETQ. CDR3 region: CASSRDRGFQETQYF. The CDR3 bases are TGCGCCAGCAGCCGGGACAGGGGGTTTCAAGAGACCCAGTACTTC.

The chain combines TRBV7-9 with TRBJ2-5, with D possibly TRBD1 on 6 matching bases. Trimming pared 5 bases from V and 1 base from J, leaving 8 bases between. Germline V gene lookup returns CDR1 SEHNR and CDR2 FQNEAQ (reference sequence). This CDR3 is built from 13 residues. CDR3 in amino acids: CASSRTVQETQYF. As DNA, the CDR3 is TGTGCCAGCAGCCGGACAGTCCAAGAGACCCAGTACTTC.

V and J are TRBV25-1 and TRBJ2-7; TRBD2 matches 7 bases. CDR3 length: 14 residues. With 5 bases clipped from V and 0 bases from J, the junction kept 4 bases outside the gene matches. The germline V gene encodes CDR1 MGHDK and CDR2 SYGVNS. The CDR3 region is CASSWGGNSYEQYF. As DNA, the CDR3 is TGTGCCAGCAGTTGGGGGGGGAACTCCTACGAGCAGTACTTC.

This chain joins TRBV27 and TRBJ2-1; D may be TRBD1 or TRBD2 (5 bases each). The CDR3 is made up of 12 amino acids. The germline gives CDR1 MNHEY, CDR2 SMNVEV (reference sequence). V was clipped by 3 bases and J by 12 bases, with 12 bases between them. Here the CDR3 DNA reads TGTGCCAGCAGTTTTCGAGGGGTCGGGCAGTTCTTC. Translation: CASSFRGVGQFF.

CDR3 sequence reads: CASSAGGIDTQYF. The CDR3 coding sequence is TGCGCCAGCAGCGCAGGGGGCATAGATACGCAGTATTTT. The chain recombines TRBV5-1 with TRBJ2-3; 8 bases are a match to TRBD1. Germline-derived CDR1 and CDR2 are SGHRS and YFSETQ. The CDR3 runs to 13 residues. The J segment lost 5 bases and the V segment lost 4 bases, leaving 3 bases of the junction unmatched.

The chain carries TRBV27 and TRBJ2-1; no firm D call. Germline CDR1 and CDR2: MNHEY and SMNVEV (reference sequence). This CDR3 is built from 14 residues. The V end lost 8 bases, the J end lost 0 bases, and 11 bases lay between the germline ends. The CDR3 coding sequence is TGTGCCAGCCACCGGGCCCGCTCCTACAATGAGCAGTTCTTC. This encodes CASHRARSYNEQFF.

V and J are TRBV7-3 and TRBJ1-1; the D is unclear. CDR1 and CDR2 (germline): SGHTA, FQGTGA. The CDR3 has 13 amino acids. V lost 3 bases, J lost 1 base, and 6 bases lay in between. The CDR3 bases are TGTGCCAGCAGCTTCAGTAAGAACACTGAAGCTTTCTTT. Residues: CASSFSKNTEAFF. The whole variable domain, filled in from reference TRBV7-3 and TRBJ1-1, reads GAGVSQTPSNKVTEKGKYVELRCDPISGHTALYWYRQSLGQGPEFLIYFQGTGAADDSGLPNDRFFAVRPEGSVSTLKIQRTERGDSAVYLCASSFSKNTEAFFGQGTRLTVV.

The chain joins TRBV4-2 to TRBJ2-5; 7 positions agree with TRBD1. The CDR3 is made up of 15 amino acids. J was trimmed by 4 bases and V by 0 bases; bases with no gene match: 5. The germline V gene encodes CDR1 LGHNA and CDR2 YNFKEQ. CDR3: CASSQDPGQPETQYF. The CDR3 coding sequence is TGTGCCAGCAGCCAAGACCCGGGACAGCCAGAGACCCAGTACTTC.

This clone was counted many times. This chain links TRBV27 with TRBJ2-2, with 14 bases aligning to TRBD2. The germline V gene encodes CDR1 MNHEY and CDR2 SMNVEV (reference sequence). The CDR3 is 17 residues long. J lost 1 base, V lost 6 bases, and 4 bases had no gene match. CDR3 nucleotides: TGTGCCAGCAGACGAGGGACTAGCGGGAGGAACACCGGGGAGCTGTTTTTT. Protein: CASRRGTSGRNTGELFF.

This clone appeared once. The rearrangement uses TRBV20-1 and TRBJ1-1; D gene ambiguous. Trimming left V 8 bases short and J 0 bases short, with 7 bases between. The germline V gene encodes CDR1 DFQATT and CDR2 SNEGSKA (reference sequence). CDR3 length: 11 amino acids. CDR3 amino acids: CSCQLNTEAFF. The CDR3 nucleotides are TGCAGTTGCCAACTGAACACTGAAGCTTTCTTT.

This clone was seen a handful of times. This chain joins TRBV4-1 and TRBJ2-1; 7 nucleotides line up with TRBD2. This CDR3 is built from 14 residues. V trimming: 4 bases; J trimming: 3 bases; junction bases outside the gene matches: 3. Germline values: CDR1 MGHRA, CDR2 YSYEKL. The CDR3 DNA reads as TGCGCCAGCAGCCGGTCTAGCGGCTACAATGAGCAGTTCTTC. Protein sequence: CASSRSSGYNEQFF.